This is a list of T cell receptor beta chains from one sample in a study of shared clonotypes between healthy human individuals. Libraries were prepared by immunoSEQ multiplex PCR; TCRdb keeps only in-frame clonotypes and omits some of them. Of about 610,000 clones listed, around 96% are singletons. The sample taken for sequencing was naive CD8+ T cells sorted from blood. These receptors originate from a young woman in good health. Both conserved end residues are part of each CDR3. D genes are given only for firm matches. Size values are once, few and many counts, or a class for expanded clones, and some rows have none.

clone_size j_call cdr3_length d_call v_call cdr3_aa cdr3_nt
. TRBJ2-7 13 . TRBV19 CASSIGPNYEQYF TGTGCCAGTAGTATAGGGCCGAACTACGAGCAGTACTTC
once TRBJ1-5 13 . TRBV7-7 CASSLARGQPQHF TGTGCCAGCAGCTTAGCACGCGGTCAGCCCCAGCATTTT
. TRBJ2-2 14 . TRBV6-1 CASSDGGGTGELFF TGTGCCAGCAGTGATGGAGGGGGGACCGGGGAGCTGTTTTTT
. TRBJ2-1 15 . TRBV9 CASTSGLSSYNEQFF TGTGCCAGCACCTCCGGACTAAGCTCCTACAATGAGCAGTTCTTC
. TRBJ2-7 15 TRBD1 TRBV7-9 CASSNLRDRVDEQYF TGTGCCAGCAGCAACCTACGGGACAGGGTGGACGAGCAGTACTTC
. TRBJ1-1 13 . TRBV19 CASSIRANTEAFF TGTGCCAGTAGTATAAGGGCGAACACTGAAGCTTTCTTT
. TRBJ1-5 15 . TRBV27 CASSLRDGSNQPQHF TGTGCCAGCAGTTTAAGGGACGGGAGCAATCAGCCCCAGCATTTT
once TRBJ1-2 13 . TRBV30 CAWSVGQPNGYTF TGTGCCTGGAGTGTTGGACAGCCAAATGGCTACACCTTC
. TRBJ2-7 13 . TRBV9 CASSAGDAYEQYF TGTGCCAGCAGCGCAGGGGACGCCTACGAGCAGTACTTC
. TRBJ2-7 14 TRBD2 TRBV2 CASRGGRFSYEQYF TGTGCCAGCAGGGGCGGGAGATTCTCCTACGAGCAGTACTTC
. TRBJ2-1 13 . TRBV6-5 CASGRDSYNEQFF TGTGCCAGCGGCAGGGACTCCTACAATGAGCAGTTCTTC
. TRBJ2-7 14 TRBD2 TRBV28 CASSLFGGYYEQYF TGTGCCAGCAGTTTATTCGGGGGGTACTACGAGCAGTACTTC
. TRBJ2-1 17 TRBD1 TRBV9 CASSVHPGTGAYNEQFF TGTGCCAGCAGCGTGCACCCCGGGACAGGGGCCTACAATGAGCAGTTCTTC
. TRBJ2-1 16 TRBD2 TRBV7-9 CASSNTSSGNHNEQFF TGTGCCAGCAGCAATACTTCTAGCGGGAATCACAATGAGCAGTTCTTC
. TRBJ1-4 17 . TRBV21-1 CASSANGKGWCAEKLFF TGTGCCAGCAGCGCCAATGGTAAGGGCTGGTGTGCTGAAAAACTGTTTTTT
. TRBJ2-2 17 TRBD1 TRBV27 CASSSDRGFENTGELFF TGTGCCAGCAGCTCGGACAGGGGGTTCGAGAACACCGGGGAGCTGTTTTTT
. TRBJ2-7 12 . TRBV10-1 CASSDSGGEQYF TGCGCCAGCAGTGATTCAGGCGGCGAGCAGTACTTC
. TRBJ2-7 12 . TRBV28 CASSFRQVPQYF TGTGCCAGCAGTTTCCGACAGGTACCGCAGTACTTC
. TRBJ2-7 13 . TRBV28 CASSLAGSNEQYF TGTGCCAGCAGTTTAGCAGGGAGTAACGAGCAGTACTTC
. TRBJ1-5 15 . TRBV28 CASSFYRPANQPQHF TGTGCCAGCAGTTTTTATCGGCCGGCCAATCAGCCCCAGCATTTT
. TRBJ2-7 14 TRBD2 TRBV4-1 CASSQSASGYEQYF TGCGCCAGCAGCCAATCTGCTAGCGGTTACGAGCAGTACTTC
. TRBJ2-5 14 . TRBV5-5 CASSLAPLQETQYF TGTGCCAGCAGCTTGGCCCCACTCCAAGAGACCCAGTACTTC
. TRBJ2-7 14 TRBD2 TRBV2 CASRKREGSYEQYF TGTGCCAGCAGGAAGCGGGAGGGAAGCTACGAGCAGTACTTC